This T cell receptor (beta chain) stems from a study of shared clonotypes between healthy human individuals. Findings and caveats of the study: In this cohort, only blood was sampled, and tissue repertoires likely differ.

Assay used: immunoSEQ multiplex PCR; TCRdb lists only in-frame clones, some missing. The data show fewer than 550,000 clones, with roughly 85% seen just once and 12% held by the top ten. This clone was counted only a few times. Its cognate antigen is unknown. V lost 4 bases and J lost 4, with 16 bases in between. CDR1 and CDR2 (germline): LGHNA, YNFKEQ. This CDR3 spans 15 amino acids. The source of this sequence is a woman between 40 and 50 years old in good health. Some clones in this sample may be carry-over from other donors' samples. This chain links TRBV4-2 with TRBJ1-1, with a tentative D call TRBD1 (6 bases). The specimen was PBMCs. The CDR3: CASSRETGATTEAFF. The DNA for the CDR3 is TGTGCCAGCAGCCGAGAGACGGGGGCAACCACTGAAGCTTTCTTT.